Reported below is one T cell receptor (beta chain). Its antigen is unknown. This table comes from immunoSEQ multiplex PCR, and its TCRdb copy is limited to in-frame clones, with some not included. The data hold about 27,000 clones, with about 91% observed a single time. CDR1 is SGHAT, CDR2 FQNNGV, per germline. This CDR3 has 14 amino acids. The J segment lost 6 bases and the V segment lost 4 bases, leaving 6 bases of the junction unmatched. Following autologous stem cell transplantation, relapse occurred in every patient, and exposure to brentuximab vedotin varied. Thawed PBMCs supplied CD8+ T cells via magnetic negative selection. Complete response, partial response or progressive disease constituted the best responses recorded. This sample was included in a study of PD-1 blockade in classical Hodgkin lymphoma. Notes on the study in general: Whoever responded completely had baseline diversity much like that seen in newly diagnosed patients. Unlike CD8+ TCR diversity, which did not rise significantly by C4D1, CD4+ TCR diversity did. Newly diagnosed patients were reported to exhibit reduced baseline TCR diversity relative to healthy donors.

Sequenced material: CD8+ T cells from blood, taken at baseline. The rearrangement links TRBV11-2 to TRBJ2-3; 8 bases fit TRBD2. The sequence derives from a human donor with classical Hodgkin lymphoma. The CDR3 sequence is CASSSSGSSDTQYF. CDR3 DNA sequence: TGTGCCAGCAGCTCCAGCGGGAGCTCGGATACGCAGTATTTT.